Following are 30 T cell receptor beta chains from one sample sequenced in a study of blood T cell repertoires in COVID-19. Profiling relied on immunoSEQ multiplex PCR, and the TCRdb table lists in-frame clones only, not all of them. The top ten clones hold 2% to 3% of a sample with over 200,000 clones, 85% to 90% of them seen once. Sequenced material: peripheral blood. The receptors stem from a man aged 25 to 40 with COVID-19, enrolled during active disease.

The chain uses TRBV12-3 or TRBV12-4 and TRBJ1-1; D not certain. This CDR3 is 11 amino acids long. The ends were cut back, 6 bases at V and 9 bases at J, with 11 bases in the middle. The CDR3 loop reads CASSSLEKAFF. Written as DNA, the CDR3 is TGTGCCAGCAGCTCATTGGAGAAAGCTTTCTTT.

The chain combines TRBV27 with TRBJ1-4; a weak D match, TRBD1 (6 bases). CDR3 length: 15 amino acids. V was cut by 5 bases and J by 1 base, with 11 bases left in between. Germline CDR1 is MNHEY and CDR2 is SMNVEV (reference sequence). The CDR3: CASSPQQGTNEKLFF. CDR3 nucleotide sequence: TGTGCCAGCAGTCCCCAACAGGGAACTAATGAAAAACTGTTTTTT. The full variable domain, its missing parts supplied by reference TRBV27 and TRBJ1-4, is EAQVTQNPRYLITVTGKKLTVTCSQNMNHEYMSWYRQDPGLGLRQIYYSMNVEVTDKGDVPEGYKVSRKEKRNFPLILESPSPNQTSLYFCASSPQQGTNEKLFFGSGTQLSVL.

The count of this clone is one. DNA for the CDR3: TGTGCCAGCAGCCAAGATGTGCTTGGACAGGGCAAGAACACCGGGGAGCTGTTTTTT. It yields the protein CASSQDVLGQGKNTGELFF. The rearrangement links TRBV4-2 to TRBJ2-2; 8 bases agree with TRBD1. V trimming: 0 bases; J trimming: 1 base; junction bases outside the gene matches: 10. This CDR3 region has 19 residues. Germline CDR1 reads LGHNA; CDR2 reads YNFKEQ.

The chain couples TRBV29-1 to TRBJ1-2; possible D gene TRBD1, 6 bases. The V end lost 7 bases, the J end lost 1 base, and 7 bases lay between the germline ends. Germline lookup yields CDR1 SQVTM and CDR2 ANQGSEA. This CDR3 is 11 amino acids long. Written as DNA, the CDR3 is TGCAGCGACAGGGTTAACTATGGCTACACCTTC. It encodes CSDRVNYGYTF.

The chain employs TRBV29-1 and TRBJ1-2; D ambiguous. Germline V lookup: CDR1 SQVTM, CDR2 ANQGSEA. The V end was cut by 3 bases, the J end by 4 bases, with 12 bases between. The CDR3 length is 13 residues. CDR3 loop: CSVDLGGGYGYTF. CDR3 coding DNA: TGCAGCGTTGACTTGGGAGGCGGCTATGGCTACACCTTC.

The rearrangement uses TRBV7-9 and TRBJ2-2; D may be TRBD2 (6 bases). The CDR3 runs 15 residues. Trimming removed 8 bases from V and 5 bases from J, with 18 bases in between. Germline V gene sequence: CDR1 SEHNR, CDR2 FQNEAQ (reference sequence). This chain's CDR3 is CASYLGDGLTGELFF. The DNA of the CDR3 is TGTGCCAGCTACCTGGGTGACGGACTAACCGGGGAGCTGTTTTTT.

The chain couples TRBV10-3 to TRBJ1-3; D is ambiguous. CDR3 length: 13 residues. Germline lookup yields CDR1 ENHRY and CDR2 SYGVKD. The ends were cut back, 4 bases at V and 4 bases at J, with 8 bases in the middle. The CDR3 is CAISGTRGNTIYF. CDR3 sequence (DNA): TGTGCCATCAGTGGTACCAGGGGAAACACCATATATTTT.

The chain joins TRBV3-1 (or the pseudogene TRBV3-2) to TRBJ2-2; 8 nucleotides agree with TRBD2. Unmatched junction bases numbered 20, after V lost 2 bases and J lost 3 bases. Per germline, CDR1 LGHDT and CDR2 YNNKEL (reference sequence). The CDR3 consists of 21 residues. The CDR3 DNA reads TGTGCCAGCAGCCAATCCCCAGACTGGGCGGGAGGTTTTGCGTACACCGGGGAGCTGTTTTTT. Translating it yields CASSQSPDWAGGFAYTGELFF.

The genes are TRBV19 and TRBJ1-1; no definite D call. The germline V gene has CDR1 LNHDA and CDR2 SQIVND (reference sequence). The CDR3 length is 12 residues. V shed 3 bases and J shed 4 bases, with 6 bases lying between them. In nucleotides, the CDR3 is TGTGCCAGTAGTATCCCCCGCACTGAAGCTTTCTTT. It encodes CASSIPRTEAFF.

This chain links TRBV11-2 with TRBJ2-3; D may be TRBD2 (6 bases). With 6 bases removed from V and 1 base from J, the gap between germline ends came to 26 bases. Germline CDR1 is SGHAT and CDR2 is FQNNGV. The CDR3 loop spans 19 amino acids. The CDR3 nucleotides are TGTGCCAGCAGGTTCGGGCGCGGGACTGGCGAGCGGCGCACAGATACGCAGTATTTT. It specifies CASRFGRGTGERRTDTQYF.

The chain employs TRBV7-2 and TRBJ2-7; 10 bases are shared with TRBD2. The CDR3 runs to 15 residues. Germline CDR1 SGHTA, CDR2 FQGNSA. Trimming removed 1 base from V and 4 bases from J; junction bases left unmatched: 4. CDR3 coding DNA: TGTGCCAGCAGCTTAGGAGCGGGGGGGAGGTACGAGCAGTACTTC. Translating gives CASSLGAGGRYEQYF. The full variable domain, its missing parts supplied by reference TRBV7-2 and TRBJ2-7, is GAGVSQSPSNKVTEKGKDVELRCDPISGHTALYWYRQSLGQGLEFLIYFQGNSAPDKSGLPSDRFSAERTGGSVSTLTIQRTQQEDSAVYLCASSLGAGGRYEQYFGPGTRLTVT.

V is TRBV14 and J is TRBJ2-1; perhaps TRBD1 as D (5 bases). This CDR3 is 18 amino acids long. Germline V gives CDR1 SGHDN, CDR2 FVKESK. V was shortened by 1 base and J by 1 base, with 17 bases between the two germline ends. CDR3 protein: CASSQGLINRQSYNEQFF. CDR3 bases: TGTGCCAGCAGCCAAGGATTAATTAACAGACAGTCCTACAATGAGCAGTTCTTC. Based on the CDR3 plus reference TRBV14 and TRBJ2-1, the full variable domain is EAGVTQFPSHSVIEKGQTVTLRCDPISGHDNLYWYRRVMGKEIKFLLHFVKESKQDESGMPNNRFLAERTGGTYSTLKVQPAELEDSGVYFCASSQGLINRQSYNEQFFGPGTRLTVL.

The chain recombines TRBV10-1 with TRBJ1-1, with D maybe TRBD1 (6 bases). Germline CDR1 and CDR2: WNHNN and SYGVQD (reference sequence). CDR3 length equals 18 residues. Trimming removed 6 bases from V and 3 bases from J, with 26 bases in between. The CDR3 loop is CASSALRGRSAADTEAFF. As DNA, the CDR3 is TGCGCCAGCAGCGCACTCAGGGGTAGGTCGGCGGCGGACACTGAAGCTTTCTTT.

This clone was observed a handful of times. The CDR3 spells CASSPQGAKNTEAFF. CDR3 bases: TGTGCCAGCAGTCCCCAGGGGGCGAAAAACACTGAAGCTTTCTTT. V usage is TRBV27 and J usage is TRBJ1-1, with 8 nucleotides matching TRBD1. V trimming: 5 bases; J trimming: 2 bases; junction bases outside the gene matches: 7. The germline CDR1 and CDR2 sequences are MNHEY and SMNVEV (reference sequence). The CDR3 is made up of 15 amino acids.

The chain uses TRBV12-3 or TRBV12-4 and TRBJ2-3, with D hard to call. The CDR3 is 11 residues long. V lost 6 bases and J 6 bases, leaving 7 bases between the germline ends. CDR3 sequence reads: CASRDTDTQYF. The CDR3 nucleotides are TGTGCCAGCAGAGACACGGATACGCAGTATTTT.

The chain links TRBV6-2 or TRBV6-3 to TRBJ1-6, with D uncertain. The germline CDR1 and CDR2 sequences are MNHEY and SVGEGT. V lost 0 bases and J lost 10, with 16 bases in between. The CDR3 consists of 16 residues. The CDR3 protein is CASSYSRSMGSSPLHF. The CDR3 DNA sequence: TGTGCCAGCAGTTACTCGCGTTCGATGGGCAGCTCACCCCTCCACTTT.

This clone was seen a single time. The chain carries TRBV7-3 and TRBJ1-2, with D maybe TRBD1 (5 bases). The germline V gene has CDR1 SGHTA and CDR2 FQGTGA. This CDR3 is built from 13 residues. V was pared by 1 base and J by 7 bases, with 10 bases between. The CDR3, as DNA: TGTGCCAGCAGCTTAAGACAGAATATTGGCTACACCTTC. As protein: CASSLRQNIGYTF. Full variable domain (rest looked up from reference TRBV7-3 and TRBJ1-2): GAGVSQTPSNKVTEKGKYVELRCDPISGHTALYWYRQSLGQGPEFLIYFQGTGAADDSGLPNDRFFAVRPEGSVSTLKIQRTERGDSAVYLCASSLRQNIGYTFGSGTRLTVV.

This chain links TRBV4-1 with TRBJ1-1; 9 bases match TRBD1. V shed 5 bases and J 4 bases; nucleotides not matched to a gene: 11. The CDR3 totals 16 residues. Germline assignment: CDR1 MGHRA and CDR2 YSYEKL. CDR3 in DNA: TGCGCCAGCAGCTCCCGGACAGGGGCCACAGCCACTGAAGCTTTCTTT. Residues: CASSSRTGATATEAFF.

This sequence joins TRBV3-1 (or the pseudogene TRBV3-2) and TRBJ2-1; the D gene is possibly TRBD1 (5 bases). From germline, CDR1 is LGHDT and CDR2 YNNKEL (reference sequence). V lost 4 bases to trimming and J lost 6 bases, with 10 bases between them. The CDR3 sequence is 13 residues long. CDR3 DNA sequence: TGTGCCAGCAGCCGGGCAGGGCTCAATGAGCAGTTCTTC. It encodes CASSRAGLNEQFF.

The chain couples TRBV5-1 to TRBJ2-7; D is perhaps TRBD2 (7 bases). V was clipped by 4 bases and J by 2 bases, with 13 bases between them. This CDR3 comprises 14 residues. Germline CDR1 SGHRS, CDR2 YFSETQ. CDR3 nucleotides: TGCGCCAGCAGCCCAGGGGAGGGCCCCTACGAGCAGTACTTC. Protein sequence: CASSPGEGPYEQYF. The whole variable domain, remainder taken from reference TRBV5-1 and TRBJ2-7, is KAGVTQTPRYLIKTRGQQVTLSCSPISGHRSVSWYQQTPGQGLQFLFEYFSETQRNKGNFPGRFSGRQFSNSRSEMNVSTLELGDSALYLCASSPGEGPYEQYFGPGTRLTVT.

The CDR3 here is CATSDGTEAFF. The CDR3 nucleotides read TGTGCCACCAGTGACGGCACTGAAGCTTTCTTT. The J gene is TRBJ1-1, the V gene TRBV24-1; no firm D call. Germline assignment: CDR1 KGHDR and CDR2 SFDVKD. The ends were cut back, 4 bases at V and 4 bases at J, with 3 bases in the middle. CDR3 length equals 11 residues.

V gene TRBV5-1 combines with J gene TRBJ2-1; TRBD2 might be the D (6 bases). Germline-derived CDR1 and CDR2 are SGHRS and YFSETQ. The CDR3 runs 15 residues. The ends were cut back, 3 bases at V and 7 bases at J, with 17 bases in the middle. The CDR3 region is CASSSTGRSANEQFF. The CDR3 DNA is TGCGCCAGCAGCTCTACGGGGAGGTCGGCAAATGAGCAGTTCTTC.

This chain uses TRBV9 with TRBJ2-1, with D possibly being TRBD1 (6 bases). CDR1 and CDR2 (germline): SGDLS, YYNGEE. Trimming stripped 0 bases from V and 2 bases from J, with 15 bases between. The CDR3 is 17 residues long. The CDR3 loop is CASSVADRRSTYNEQFF. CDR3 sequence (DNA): TGTGCCAGCAGCGTAGCCGACAGGCGTTCTACCTACAATGAGCAGTTCTTC. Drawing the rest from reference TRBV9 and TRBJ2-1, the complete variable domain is DSGVTQTPKHLITATGQRVTLRCSPRSGDLSVYWYQQSLDQGLQFLIQYYNGEERAKGNILERFSAQQFPDLHSELNLSSLELGDSALYFCASSVADRRSTYNEQFFGPGTRLTVL.

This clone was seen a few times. In nucleotides, the CDR3 is TGCGCCAGCAGCCAAGATCTTGGGGACAGAACTAATGAAAAACTGTTTTTT. It codes for CASSQDLGDRTNEKLFF. V gene TRBV4-3 combines with J gene TRBJ1-4; TRBD1 matches 7 bases. With V trimmed by 0 bases and J by 1 base, 5 bases remained unmatched. Looked up from germline, CDR1 is LGHNA and CDR2 is YSLEER. The CDR3 consists of 17 residues.

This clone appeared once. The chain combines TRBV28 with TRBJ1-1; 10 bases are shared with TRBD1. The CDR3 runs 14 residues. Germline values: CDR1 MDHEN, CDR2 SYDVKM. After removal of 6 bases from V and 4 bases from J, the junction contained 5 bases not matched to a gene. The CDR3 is CASSTGQGTTEAFF. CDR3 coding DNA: TGTGCCAGCAGCACGGGACAGGGGACCACTGAAGCTTTCTTT.

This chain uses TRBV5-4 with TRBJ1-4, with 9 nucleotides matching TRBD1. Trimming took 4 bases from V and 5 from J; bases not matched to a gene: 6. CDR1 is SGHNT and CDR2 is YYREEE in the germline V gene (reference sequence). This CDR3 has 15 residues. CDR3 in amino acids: CASSETGTGNEKLFF. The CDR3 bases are TGTGCCAGCAGCGAAACCGGGACAGGGAATGAAAAACTGTTTTTT.

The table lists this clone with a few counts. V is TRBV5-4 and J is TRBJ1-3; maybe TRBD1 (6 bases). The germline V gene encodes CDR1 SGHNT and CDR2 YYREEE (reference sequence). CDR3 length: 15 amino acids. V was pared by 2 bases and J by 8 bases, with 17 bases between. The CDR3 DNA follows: TGTGCCAGCAGCTTATCCCAGGGGACGAGAGACACCATATATTTT. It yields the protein CASSLSQGTRDTIYF. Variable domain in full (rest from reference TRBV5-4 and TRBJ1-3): ETGVTQSPTHLIKTRGQQVTLRCSSQSGHNTVSWYQQALGQGPQFIFQYYREEENGRGNFPPRFSGLQFPNYSSELNVNALELDDSALYLCASSLSQGTRDTIYFGEGSWLTVV.

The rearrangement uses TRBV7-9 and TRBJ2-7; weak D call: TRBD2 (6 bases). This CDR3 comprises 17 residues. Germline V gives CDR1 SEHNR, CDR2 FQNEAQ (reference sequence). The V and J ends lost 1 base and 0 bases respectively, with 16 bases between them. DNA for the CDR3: TGTGCCAGCAGCTTAGGGAGGGACTGGATAAGCTCCTACGAGCAGTACTTC. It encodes CASSLGRDWISSYEQYF.

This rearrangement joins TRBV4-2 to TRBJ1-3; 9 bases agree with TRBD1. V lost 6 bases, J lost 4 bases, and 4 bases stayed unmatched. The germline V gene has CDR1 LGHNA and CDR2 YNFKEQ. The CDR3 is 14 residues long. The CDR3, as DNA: TGTGCCAGCAGGCGGACAGGGGACGGAAACACCATATATTTT. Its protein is CASRRTGDGNTIYF.

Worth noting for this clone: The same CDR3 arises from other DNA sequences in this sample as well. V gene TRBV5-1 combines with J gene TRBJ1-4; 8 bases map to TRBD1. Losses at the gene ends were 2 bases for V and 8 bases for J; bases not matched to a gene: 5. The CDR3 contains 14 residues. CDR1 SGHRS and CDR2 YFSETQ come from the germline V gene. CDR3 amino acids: CASSLGQGGEKLFF. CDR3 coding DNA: TGCGCCAGCAGCTTAGGACAGGGTGGGGAAAAACTGTTTTTT.